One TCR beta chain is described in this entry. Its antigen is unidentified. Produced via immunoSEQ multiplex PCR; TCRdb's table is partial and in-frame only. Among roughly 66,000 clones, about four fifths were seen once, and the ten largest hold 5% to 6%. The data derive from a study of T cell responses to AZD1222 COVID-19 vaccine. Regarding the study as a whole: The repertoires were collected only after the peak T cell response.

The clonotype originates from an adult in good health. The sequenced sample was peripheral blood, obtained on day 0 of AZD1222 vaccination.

In DNA, the CDR3 is TGTGCCAGCAGCCCAGGGATGGGGCAGATCTACGAGCAGTACTTC. Encoded protein: CASSPGMGQIYEQYF. The chain has TRBV7-9 and TRBJ2-7, with TRBD1 as a possible D gene (5 bases). This CDR3 is built from 15 residues. Germline values: CDR1 SEHNR, CDR2 FQNEAQ (reference sequence). V shed 5 bases and J shed 3 bases, with 17 bases lying between them.